The subject of this entry is one T cell receptor (beta chain). The data stem from a study of blood T cell repertoires in COVID-19. In the source study's methods: The assay estimated nucleated cells by amplifying reference gene primers. Profiled with immunoSEQ multiplex PCR; TCRdb holds only in-frame clones, not every one. That table is the source of V, J and clone size, and D and trimming were worked out from the DNA. This sample has some 460,000 clones, with roughly 87% found just once. Individuals aged about 18 to 90 years were recruited from about two dozen US areas. Cohorts were assigned according to the clinical history that participants reported. Germline CDR1 is KGHSH and CDR2 is LQKENI. The V gene end was trimmed by 2 bases and the J gene end by 1 base; junction bases not matched to a gene: 9. The CDR3 is 18 residues long.

This sequence was found in a woman between 18 and 30 years old who had recovered from COVID-19. The sequencing input was PBMCs or T cells enriched from blood (not recorded which). The V call is TRBV18, the J call TRBJ2-5, with 11 bases aligning to TRBD2. Written as DNA, the CDR3 is TGTGCCAGCTCACCAGAACTAGCGGGGGAGGCGGTCCAAGAGACCCAGTACTTC. This gives the protein CASSPELAGEAVQETQYF.